This TCR beta chain was captured in a study of shared clonotypes between healthy human individuals. Findings and limits, study-wide: Measured sharing among donors was expected to vary with sequencing depth. Non-shared clonotypes had lower generation probabilities than clonotypes shared by all four sorted-subset donors.

Here immunoSEQ multiplex PCR was the method, and the copy in TCRdb shows in-frame clones only, minus some. Among some 680,000 clones listed, less than 80% were seen once. Comment on this clone: Its antigen is not identified.

Looked up from germline, CDR1 is MNHEY and CDR2 is SVGAGI. V shed 0 bases and J 6 bases; nucleotides not matched to a gene: 8. The CDR3 is made up of 15 amino acids. Sequences were obtained from memory CD4+ T cells sorted from blood. Sample subset: CD45RA-negative fraction. The receptor was isolated from a woman aged 25-40 years in good health. The rearrangement links TRBV6-5 to TRBJ2-7; 7 nucleotides line up with TRBD1. CDR3 nucleotide sequence: TGTGCCAGCAGTTACTCCCGCCAGGGGGTAGGCGAGCAGTACTTC. Translating it yields CASSYSRQGVGEQYF.